The following is a T cell receptor (beta chain) sequence with its context. Antigen specificity is unknown. This sample is drawn from a study of T cell responses to AZD1222 COVID-19 vaccine. Whole-study context: Some second doses came at about 4 weeks and others at about 12 weeks; these were pooled.

The assay was immunoSEQ multiplex PCR, and TCRdb's table has in-frame clones only and misses some. The table shows 130,000 to 150,000 clones, with approximately 94% occurring only once. General observations from the study: There were mostly white British donors and more females than males, and clonal diversity was possibly underestimated.

The clonotype was recovered from an adult in good health. Sample: peripheral blood, taken on day 0 of AZD1222 vaccination.

The DNA for the CDR3 is TGTGCCAGCAGCCCTTGGGGGAGCTCCTACAATGAGCAGTTCTTC. Protein: CASSPWGSSYNEQFF. The chain couples TRBV9 to TRBJ2-1; D could derive from TRBD1 or TRBD2 (5 bases each). Germline CDR1 and CDR2: SGDLS and YYNGEE. Trimming removed 4 bases at V and 0 bases at J, with 11 bases between. The CDR3 contains 15 residues.